This TCR beta chain was sequenced during a study of blood T cell repertoires in COVID-19. As for the study in general: COVID-19 samples from acute and convalescent phases originated in the United States, Italy and Spain. The analysed material was cDNA or gDNA that came from T cells, B-cell-depleted T cells, or PBMCs.

This CDR3 spans 14 amino acids. V gave up 3 bases and J gave up 0 bases, with 9 bases separating them. Per the germline V gene, CDR1 is SGHTA and CDR2 is FQGNSA. In Seattle, patients joined the study during active infection and were tracked longitudinally. In the original workflow: From reference gene primer amplification, estimates of nucleated cell counts were derived. TCRdb's copy holds only in-frame clones and misses some; the assay was immunoSEQ multiplex PCR. The V and J calls and clone size were taken over from that table, and D and trimming were inferred from the DNA. The sample consists of 250,000 to 300,000 clones, approximately 86% of them appearing once.

This clonotype was obtained from a woman aged 70-85 years with COVID-19, enrolled during active disease. Material for sequencing was peripheral blood. The chain carries TRBV7-2 and TRBJ2-7, with D possibly being TRBD2 (6 bases). CDR3 sequence reads: CASSFLANSYEQYF. In nucleotides, the CDR3 is TGTGCCAGCAGCTTTCTAGCGAACTCCTACGAGCAGTACTTC.